This T cell receptor (beta chain) is from a study of shared clonotypes between healthy human individuals. An even split of each subset's genomic DNA across several immunoSEQ plates was performed. Measured with immunoSEQ multiplex PCR; TCRdb has only the in-frame clones, and not every one. The table has about 960,000 clones, around 80% seen once. The germline V gene has CDR1 KGHSH and CDR2 LQKENI. The CDR3 covers 14 residues. The V gene lost 1 base and the J gene lost 2 bases, with 7 bases spanning the gap. Concerning this clone: Its antigen is as yet unknown. Other DNA sequences in this specimen translate into the identical CDR3.

The study, taken as a whole, reports: Lower generation probabilities were found for non-shared clonotypes than for those shared by all four donors.

Sequencing was performed on memory CD4+ T cells sorted from blood. The sample's subset: CD45RA-negative fraction. This chain links TRBV18 with TRBJ2-3; D gene unclear. This sequence was found in a man younger than 35 in good health. Written as DNA, the CDR3 is TGTGCCAGCTCACCACTCGGCGCCACAGATACGCAGTATTTT. This encodes CASSPLGATDTQYF.